This TCR beta chain stems from a study of blood T cells in healthy people across ages. For the second PCR, which ran for 7 to 11 cycles, a sample-barcoded 5' primer and a J-beta primer mix were used. Paired-end reads containing CDR3 totaled no fewer than 3 million for each sample. TCRdb re-called the 5' RACE reads through MiXCR, storing one row per CDR3 protein. The sample records 600,000 to 1,000,000 distinct CDR3 sequences, approximately 25% being singletons. General observations from the study: The unknown donor CMV status may have confounded expanded clonotype changes.

This clonotype was counted a few times. The antigen remains unidentified. Germline CDR1 KGHDR, CDR2 SFDVKD. The CDR3 length is 17 residues. J was trimmed by 3 bases and V by 4 bases; bases with no gene match: 4. These data were also filed under a second study, of T cells of mothers and their children.

What was sequenced was blood. This sequence originates from a boy between 10 and 17 years old in good health. The V and J genes are TRBV24-1 and TRBJ2-3, with 15 bases that match TRBD2. The CDR3 bases are TGTGCCACCAGTGAATGGACTAGCGGGAGGGGGACAGATACGCAGTATTTT. Translating it yields CATSEWTSGRGTDTQYF.